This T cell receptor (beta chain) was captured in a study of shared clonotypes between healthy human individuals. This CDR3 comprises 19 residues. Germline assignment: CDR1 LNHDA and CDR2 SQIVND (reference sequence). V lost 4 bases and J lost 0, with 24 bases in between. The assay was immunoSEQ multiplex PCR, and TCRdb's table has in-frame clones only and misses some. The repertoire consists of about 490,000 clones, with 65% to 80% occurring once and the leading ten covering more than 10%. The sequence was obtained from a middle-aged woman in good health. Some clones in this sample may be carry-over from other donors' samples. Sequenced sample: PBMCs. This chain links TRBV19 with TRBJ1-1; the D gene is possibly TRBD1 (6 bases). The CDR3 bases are TGTGCCAGTAGTACCGGACAGCCCTGGAGTAGTGGCATGAACACTGAAGCTTTCTTT. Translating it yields CASSTGQPWSSGMNTEAFF.